Below, 18 T cell receptor beta chains from the same sample are listed, as sequenced in a study of blood T cell repertoires in COVID-19. Profiling relied on immunoSEQ multiplex PCR, and the TCRdb table lists in-frame clones only, not all of them. This sample has 200,000 to 250,000 clones, with approximately 90% found just once. The material sequenced was PBMCs or T cells enriched from blood (not recorded which). All receptors come from a man aged 25-45 years who had recovered from COVID-19.

This CDR3 reads CASSQETGPGWEQYF. The CDR3 coding sequence is TGCGCCAGCAGCCAAGAGACAGGGCCCGGGTGGGAGCAGTACTTC. This chain joins TRBV4-1 and TRBJ2-7, with 7 bases fitting TRBD1. The ends lost 0 bases at V and 7 bases at J; junction bases unmatched: 9. Germline assignment: CDR1 MGHRA and CDR2 YSYEKL. The CDR3 is 15 residues long.

The V call is TRBV5-1, the J call TRBJ2-5, with 8 bases matching TRBD2. The CDR3 consists of 16 residues. Germline trimming cut 3 bases from V and 3 bases from J; bases unmatched to any gene: 10. The germline V gene encodes CDR1 SGHRS and CDR2 YFSETQ. The DNA for the CDR3 is TGCGCCAGCAGCTCCGCCGGGACTAGGATCAAAGAGACCCAGTACTTC. Amino acid sequence: CASSSAGTRIKETQYF.

This clone was counted only a few times. V and J are TRBV5-1 and TRBJ1-2, with D possibly matching TRBD1 (6 bases). The CDR3 consists of 14 residues. Trimming took off 4 bases at V and 0 bases at J, with 10 bases between the two ends. Germline assignment: CDR1 SGHRS and CDR2 YFSETQ. CDR3 residues: CASSRQEPNYGYTF. CDR3 sequence (DNA): TGCGCCAGCAGCCGACAGGAACCTAACTATGGCTACACCTTC.

J is TRBJ2-7 and V is TRBV27, with 9 bases aligning to TRBD1. The CDR3 extends over 13 amino acids. CDR1 and CDR2 from the germline V gene are MNHEY and SMNVEV (reference sequence). The junction had 7 bases not matched to a gene; V was cut back by 7 bases and J by 6 bases. This CDR3 is CASKQGARLEQYF. The CDR3 region has the DNA TGTGCCAGCAAACAGGGGGCTCGGCTCGAGCAGTACTTC.

The chain uses TRBV6-5 and TRBJ1-1; D ambiguous. V was pared by 0 bases and J by 0 bases, with 11 bases between. Germline V gene sequence: CDR1 MNHEY, CDR2 SVGAGI. The CDR3 covers 16 residues. The CDR3 DNA reads TGTGCCAGCAGTTACTCTCGGTCCACCATGAACACTGAAGCTTTCTTT. Its translation is CASSYSRSTMNTEAFF.

This clone was observed once. The chain combines TRBV29-1 with TRBJ2-6; the D gene is possibly TRBD2 (6 bases). V lost 1 base, J lost 2 bases, and 18 bases lay in between. Germline V gene sequence: CDR1 SQVTM, CDR2 ANQGSEA. The CDR3 covers 18 residues. CDR3 bases: TGCAGCGTTGAAGTCGTCGCGGGACTTTCAACTGGGGCCAACGTCCTGACTTTC. Its protein is CSVEVVAGLSTGANVLTF. Full variable domain (remainder filled in from reference TRBV29-1 and TRBJ2-6): SAVISQKPSRDICQRGTSLTIQCQVDSQVTMMFWYRQQPGQSLTLIATANQGSEATYESGFVIDKFPISRPNLTFSTLTVSNMSPEDSSIYLCSVEVVAGLSTGANVLTFGAGSRLTVL.

This clone was counted once. The chain couples TRBV19 to TRBJ2-7; 10 bases match TRBD2. The ends lost 4 bases at V and 1 base at J; junction bases unmatched: 1. CDR3 length equals 14 residues. Per the germline V gene, CDR1 is LNHDA and CDR2 is SQIVND (reference sequence). In nucleotides, the CDR3 is TGTGCCAGTAGTACTAGCGGGGGTTCCTACGAGCAGTACTTC. Amino acid sequence: CASSTSGGSYEQYF.

The chain links TRBV30 to TRBJ1-1; D not resolved. V gave up 2 bases and J gave up 5 bases, with 6 bases separating them. Germline V lookup: CDR1 GTSNPN, CDR2 SVGIG (reference sequence). The CDR3 contains 11 residues. The CDR3 spells CAWSWETEAFF. CDR3 sequence (DNA): TGTGCCTGGAGTTGGGAGACTGAAGCTTTCTTT.

The rearrangement links TRBV9 to TRBJ2-3; 15 bases agree with TRBD2. Germline values: CDR1 SGDLS, CDR2 YYNGEE. CDR3 length equals 20 residues. V gave up 3 bases and J gave up 0 bases; unmatched junction bases: 11. The CDR3 spells CASSAHGGTSGRRSTDTQYF. CDR3 coding DNA: TGTGCCAGCAGCGCCCACGGGGGGACTAGCGGGAGGAGGAGCACAGATACGCAGTATTTT.

This clone showed up just once. V and J are TRBV5-1 and TRBJ1-4, with unresolved D. Germline loops: CDR1 SGHRS, CDR2 YFSETQ. The CDR3 runs to 13 residues. Trimming removed 0 bases from V and 11 bases from J, with 11 bases in between. The CDR3 reads CASSLVGSDKLFF. CDR3 in DNA: TGCGCCAGCAGCTTGGTGGGCTCGGATAAACTGTTTTTT.

The chain recombines TRBV9 with TRBJ1-3; no clear D gene. Per germline, CDR1 SGDLS and CDR2 YYNGEE. V was pared by 4 bases and J by 1 base, with 18 bases between. CDR3 length: 17 amino acids. CDR3 in amino acids: CASSLADRGTSGNTIYF. CDR3 bases: TGTGCCAGCAGCCTTGCCGACCGGGGTACTTCTGGAAACACCATATATTTT.

This clone was detected only once. The CDR3: CASRSPGQSNSPLHF. The CDR3 coding sequence is TGTGCCAGCAGATCCCCGGGACAGAGTAATTCACCCCTCCACTTT. This rearrangement joins TRBV7-9 to TRBJ1-6; 7 positions match TRBD1. V trimming: 6 bases; J trimming: 6 bases; junction bases outside the gene matches: 8. Per the germline V gene, CDR1 is SEHNR and CDR2 is FQNEAQ (reference sequence). The CDR3 is 15 amino acids.

V usage is TRBV6-2 or TRBV6-3 and J usage is TRBJ2-7; tentative D call: TRBD1 (5 bases). Between the trimmed V and J ends, which lost 5 bases and 0 bases, there was a span of 17 bases. The germline V gene has CDR1 MNHEY and CDR2 SVGEGT. This CDR3 is built from 16 residues. DNA for the CDR3: TGTGCCAGCAGTACAACAGGACGGCCAAGCTCCTACGAGCAGTACTTC. Protein sequence: CASSTTGRPSSYEQYF.

This chain uses TRBV19 with TRBJ1-2; TRBD1 matches 10 bases. After removal of 5 bases from V and 3 bases from J, the junction contained 3 bases not matched to a gene. CDR3 length: 14 amino acids. Germline lookup yields CDR1 LNHDA and CDR2 SQIVND (reference sequence). DNA for the CDR3: TGTGCCAGTAGTTTGGGGACAGGGGACTATGGCTACACCTTC. This encodes CASSLGTGDYGYTF.

The chain links TRBV10-2 to TRBJ1-2; 9 bases agree with TRBD1. Germline V gene data show CDR1 as WSHSY and CDR2 as SAAADI. The ends lost 5 bases at V and 7 bases at J; junction bases unmatched: 8. There are 14 residues in the CDR3. The CDR3 DNA sequence: TGCGCCAGCAGTTCCGGGACAGGGTCCCGTGGCTACACCTTC. Translated: CASSSGTGSRGYTF.

V usage is TRBV6-2 or TRBV6-3 and J usage is TRBJ2-2, with TRBD1 identical over 10 bases. Germline-derived CDR1 and CDR2 are MNHEY and SVGEGT. The CDR3 extends over 18 amino acids. V trimming: 0 bases; J trimming: 2 bases; junction bases outside the gene matches: 6. As DNA, the CDR3 is TGTGCCAGCAGTTACTCGATCGGGACAGGGGTTAACACCGGGGAGCTGTTTTTT. Amino acid sequence: CASSYSIGTGVNTGELFF.

The V gene is TRBV7-9, the J gene TRBJ1-2; TRBD1 might be the D (5 bases). V was pared by 0 bases and J by 7 bases, with 9 bases between. CDR1 and CDR2 (germline): SEHNR, FQNEAQ (reference sequence). The CDR3 extends over 13 amino acids. CDR3 nucleotides: TGTGCCAGCAGCTTAGCGGCAGGGTTTGGCTACACCTTC. This translates into CASSLAAGFGYTF. The variable domain in full, with the rest retrieved from reference TRBV7-9 and TRBJ1-2, is DTGVSQNPRHKITKRGQNVTFRCDPISEHNRLYWYRQTLGQGPEFLTYFQNEAQLEKSRLLSDRFSAERPKGSFSTLEIQRTEQGDSAMYLCASSLAAGFGYTFGSGTRLTVV.

This chain uses TRBV4-1 with TRBJ1-2; TRBD1 agrees at 9 bases. CDR1 is MGHRA, CDR2 YSYEKL, per germline. The CDR3 is made up of 15 amino acids. Unmatched junction bases numbered 3, after V lost 0 bases and J lost 4 bases. CDR3 amino acids: CASSQDGTGFYGYTF. CDR3 coding DNA: TGCGCCAGCAGCCAAGACGGGACAGGGTTCTATGGCTACACCTTC.